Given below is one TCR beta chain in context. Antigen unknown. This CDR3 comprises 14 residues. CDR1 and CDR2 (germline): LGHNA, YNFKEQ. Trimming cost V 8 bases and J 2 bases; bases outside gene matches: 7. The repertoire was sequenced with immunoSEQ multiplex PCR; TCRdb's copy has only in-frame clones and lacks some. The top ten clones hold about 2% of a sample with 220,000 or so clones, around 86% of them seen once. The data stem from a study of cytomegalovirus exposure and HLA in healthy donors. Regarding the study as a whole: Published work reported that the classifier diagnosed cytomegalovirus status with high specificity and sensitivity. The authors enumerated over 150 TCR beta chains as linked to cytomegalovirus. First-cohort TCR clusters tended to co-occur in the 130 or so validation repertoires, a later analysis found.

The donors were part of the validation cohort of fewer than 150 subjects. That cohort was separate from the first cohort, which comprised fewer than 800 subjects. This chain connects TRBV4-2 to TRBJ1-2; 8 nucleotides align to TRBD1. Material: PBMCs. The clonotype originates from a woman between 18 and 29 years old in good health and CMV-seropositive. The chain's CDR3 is CASDDRGRNYGYTF. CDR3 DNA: TGTGCCAGCGACGACAGGGGCAGGAACTATGGCTACACCTTC.